The clone carrying this TCR beta chain was detected only once. This entry belongs to a study of blood T cell repertoires in COVID-19. Study-wide background: Nucleic acid was either cDNA or gDNA, and it came from T cells, B-cell-depleted T cells, or PBMCs.

V was shortened by 7 bases and J by 13 bases, with 17 bases between the two germline ends. The CDR3 totals 13 residues. Germline loops: CDR1 SEHNR, CDR2 FQNEAQ (reference sequence). Per the original methods: Researchers report that nucleated cell counts were estimated from reference gene primer amplification. The table came from immunoSEQ multiplex PCR; TCRdb's copy has only in-frame clones and leaves some out. V, J and clone size are taken as reported in that table, and D and trimming were inferred from the DNA itself. Of 70,000 to 80,000 clones in the sample, roughly 86% were seen once. The chain links TRBV7-9 to TRBJ1-6, with D possibly being TRBD1 (5 bases). Sequencing was done on a sample of peripheral blood. The TCR comes from a woman between 45 and 60 years old with acute or convalescent COVID-19. The CDR3 region is CASTLGVGGPLHF. CDR3 DNA sequence: TGTGCCAGCACACTCGGTGTCGGGGGTCCCCTCCACTTT.